The clone carrying this T cell receptor beta chain was found a few times. This sample was taken from a study of cytomegalovirus exposure and HLA in healthy donors. The CDR3 is made up of 15 amino acids. The germline gives CDR1 LGHNA, CDR2 YSLEER. With 4 bases clipped from V and 3 bases from J, the junction kept 3 bases outside the gene matches. The PCR employed 60 Vbeta primers together with 13 Jbeta primers. Method: immunoSEQ multiplex PCR; TCRdb's copy keeps in-frame clones and lacks some. This table has about 120,000 clones, approximately 17% appearing once. The sequencing input was PBMCs. The chain couples TRBV4-3 to TRBJ2-6, with TRBD2 matching over 7 bases. This sequence originates from a female donor in good health and CMV-seropositive. CDR3 sequence reads: CASSRGGFGANVLTF. CDR3 in DNA: TGCGCCAGCAGCCGGGGGGGATTTGGGGCCAACGTCCTGACTTTC.